Each of the 4 T cell receptor beta chains below was sequenced from the same sample in a study of T cells in Graves' hyperthyroidism and ophthalmopathy. From RNA transcripts, TCR beta CDR3 regions were amplified. HTBI primers drove first-round RT-PCR of the TCR CDR3. TCRdb ran MiXCR on the multiplex PCR reads and lists one entry per CDR3 protein. The sample includes under 400,000 distinct CDR3 sequences, more than 11% of them seen just once. The source material was blood. The receptors stem from a woman aged 55-69 years with Graves' hyperthyroidism.

In its sample, this clonotype was seen a few times. V usage is TRBV5-1 and J usage is TRBJ1-4, with TRBD1 matching 7 bases. Germline V gives CDR1 SGHRS, CDR2 YFSETQ. The CDR3 contains 14 residues. Unmatched junction bases numbered 4, after V lost 4 bases and J lost 4 bases. The CDR3: CASSPGTVNEKLFF. CDR3 DNA: TGCGCCAGCAGCCCCGGGACAGTTAATGAAAAACTGTTTTTT.

This clonotype was counted between two and nine times. The CDR3 DNA reads as TGTGCCATCAGTGTGTCCTTGGGCTCCTACGAGCAGTACTTC. Protein sequence: CAISVSLGSYEQYF. The J gene is TRBJ2-7, the V gene TRBV10-3; D remains unclear. CDR1 is ENHRY, CDR2 SYGVKD, per germline. CDR3 size: 14 residues. V was trimmed by 4 bases and J by 0 bases, leaving 10 bases between them.

In its sample, this clonotype was seen many times. In DNA form, the CDR3 reads TGTGCCAGCTCACCACTAGCGGGAAACACAGATACGCAGTATTTT. This sequence encodes CASSPLAGNTDTQYF. The chain employs TRBV18 and TRBJ2-3, with TRBD2 matching over 8 bases. The CDR3 sequence is 15 residues long. Germline CDR1 KGHSH, CDR2 LQKENI. After removal of 1 base from V and 2 bases from J, the junction contained 2 bases not matched to a gene. Full variable domain (remainder filled in from reference TRBV18 and TRBJ2-3): NAGVMQNPRHLVRRRGQEARLRCSPMKGHSHVYWYRQLPEEGLKFMVYLQKENIIDESGMPKERFSAEFPKEGPSILRIQQVVRGDSAAYFCASSPLAGNTDTQYFGPGTRLTVL.

This clonotype was counted ten times or more. J is TRBJ2-2 and V is TRBV18; maybe TRBD2 (5 bases). Germline assignment: CDR1 KGHSH and CDR2 LQKENI. The CDR3 runs 14 residues. The V end was cut by 3 bases, the J end by 4 bases, with 9 bases between. Here the CDR3 DNA reads TGTGCCAGCTCACCTCTAGGGAGCACCGGGGAGCTGTTTTTT. Its protein is CASSPLGSTGELFF.